A single TCR beta chain is shown here with its context. As yet, its antigen is unknown. The data originate from a study of CXCR3-negative and CXCR3-positive naive CD8 T cells. Overall study results and limits: CXCR3-expressing naive cells carried TRB CDR3s more hydrophobic than those of CXCR3-negative naive cells. The TRBV-TRBJ usage of naive CXCR3-negative and CXCR3-positive cells was similar, but that of memory cells differed. Memory CD8+ cells showed much lower diversity, while both naive subsets were comparably high.

Naive CD8+ T cells had a CD45RO-CCR7+CD27+CD95- phenotype. The libraries of TRB cDNA were prepared using 5' RACE with UMI labels. For each CDR3 protein, TCRdb gives one entry from its re-call of the 5' RACE reads, without DNA. This repertoire includes around 60,000 distinct CDR3 sequences. The CDR3 length is 16 residues. Germline loops: CDR1 SQVTM, CDR2 ANQGSEA. This sequence was found in a human donor in good health. Some clones in this sample may be carry-over from other donors' samples. This chain connects TRBV29-1 to TRBJ2-7; TCRdb reports TRBD2, a call that lacks DNA to check it against. The sequenced sample was naive CXCR3+ CD8+ T cells from blood. Documented subset: CD45RO-CCR7+CD27+CD95- naive CD8+ T cells expressing CXCR3 (TNR3+). CDR3 sequence reads: CSVRGPFQEASYEQYF.